This T cell receptor (beta chain) was sequenced during a study of T cells in Graves' hyperthyroidism and ophthalmopathy. Background on the study: Once the initial diagnosis was made, peripheral blood was obtained before any treatment.

General study points: Median prediction lead before ophthalmopathy onset was 5.5 to 7 months with the model.

V lost 3 bases to trimming and J lost 4 bases; unmatched junction nucleotides: 4. Germline V lookup: CDR1 SGHAT, CDR2 FQNNGV. The CDR3 loop spans 16 amino acids. Absent ophthalmopathy progression within 18 months defined stable Graves' hyperthyroidism. Recently diagnosed hyperthyroidism of less than 2 months' duration affected patients aged 18 to 65. This clonotype occurred many times. Its antigen remains unidentified. What was amplified from RNA transcripts were TCR beta CDR3 regions. When the TCR CDR3 underwent first-round RT-PCR, the HTBI primer set was used. In TCRdb, the multiplex PCR reads were re-called with MiXCR into one record per CDR3 protein. The table records around 620,000 distinct CDR3 sequences, around 15% of them present only once.

The sample taken for sequencing was blood. V usage is TRBV11-2 and J usage is TRBJ2-3, with TRBD2 identical over 13 bases. This sequence originates from a woman in her thirties with Graves' hyperthyroidism. The CDR3 coding sequence is TGTGCCAGCAGCTTCAGACTAGCGGGAGGTTCAGATACGCAGTATTTT. As protein: CASSFRLAGGSDTQYF.